This T cell receptor beta chain originates from a study of control samples from healthy donors and cancer patients. This CDR3 is built from 11 residues. The ends were cut back, 6 bases at V and 6 bases at J, with 8 bases in the middle. The germline V gene encodes CDR1 MGHDK and CDR2 SYGVNS. Only in-frame clones appear in the TCRdb table, and some are missing; sequencing was by immunoSEQ multiplex PCR. The table has some 130,000 clones, approximately 88% seen once. The specimen sequenced was blood. The rearrangement uses TRBV25-1 and TRBJ2-5; D perhaps matches TRBD2 (5 bases). This sequence originates from a man aged 40-49 years in good health. The CDR3 sequence: CASRREKTQYF. CDR3 bases: TGTGCCAGCAGGAGGGAGAAGACCCAGTACTTC.